Listed below are T cell receptor beta chains from one sample, sequenced in a study of radiation and T cells in renal cell carcinoma. Only in-frame clones appear in the TCRdb table, and some are missing; sequencing was by immunoSEQ multiplex PCR. The sample has roughly 150,000 clones, about 87% seen once. The material was blood, obtained from a patient whose treatment included radiotherapy and nephrectomy. The receptors here all came from a woman aged 45-65 years with renal cell carcinoma. The CDR3 runs from the conserved cysteine through the conserved F or W. D genes are given only for firm matches. Size tells how often a clone was seen (once, few, many) or the class of an expanded clone, and some rows leave it out.

length	V	D	J	size	DNA	CDR3
14	TRBV4-3	NA	TRBJ2-7	NA	TGCGCCAGCAGCCAGGAGACGGGACCCTACGAGCAGTACTTC	CASSQETGPYEQYF
16	TRBV6-5	NA	TRBJ2-2	NA	TGTGCCAGCAGTTACTCCGGCGGGGTGCACACCGGGGAGCTGTTTTTT	CASSYSGGVHTGELFF
16	TRBV5-5	TRBD2	TRBJ2-3	NA	TGTGCCAGCAGCCCGCTTCCGGGGGGAAGCACAGATACGCAGTATTTT	CASSPLPGGSTDTQYF
13	TRBV29-1	NA	TRBJ1-1	NA	TGCAGCGTTGGCAAGAACATGAACACTGAAGCTTTCTTT	CSVGKNMNTEAFF
14	TRBV19	NA	TRBJ2-3	NA	TGTGCCAGTAGTTCTACAGGGTTCACAGATACGCAGTATTTT	CASSSTGFTDTQYF
15	TRBV7-9	TRBD1	TRBJ2-7	few	TGTGCCAGCAGCGCCCAAGGGGACAGTGGGTACGAGCAGTACTTC	CASSAQGDSGYEQYF
15	TRBV13	NA	TRBJ1-6	few	TGTGCCAGCAGCATCGGGGGGGGCTTGAGTTCACCCCTCCACTTT	CASSIGGGLSSPLHF
14	TRBV5-1	NA	TRBJ2-7	NA	TGCGCCAGCAGAAAGGTCAGTAGCTCCTACGAGCAGTACTTC	CASRKVSSSYEQYF
15	TRBV7-2	NA	TRBJ1-4	NA	TGTGCCAGCAGCCCCCAATCGGGACCTAATGAAAAACTGTTTTTT	CASSPQSGPNEKLFF
16	TRBV7-9	NA	TRBJ1-4	NA	TGTGCCAGCAGCTTATCGTACAGAGGCACTAATGAAAAACTGTTTTTT	CASSLSYRGTNEKLFF
14	TRBV9	NA	TRBJ1-6	NA	TGTGCCAGCAGCCCGGAGGAATATAATTCACCCCTCCACTTT	CASSPEEYNSPLHF
15	TRBV2	TRBD2	TRBJ2-1	NA	TGTGCCACCAAAACTAGCGGGGGATACTACAATGAGCAGTTCTTC	CATKTSGGYYNEQFF
14	TRBV2	NA	TRBJ1-3	NA	TGTGCCAGCATGACGGGGGCTTCTGGAAACACCATATATTTT	CASMTGASGNTIYF
14	TRBV5-1	NA	TRBJ1-1	few	TGCGCCAGCAGCCCGACGACAGAGAACACTGAAGCTTTCTTT	CASSPTTENTEAFF
15	TRBV7-9	NA	TRBJ1-1	NA	TGTGCCAGCAGCTTAGAGGCGGGGCCGGGTACTGAAGCTTTCTTT	CASSLEAGPGTEAFF
14	TRBV6-4	NA	TRBJ1-2	NA	TGTGCCAGCAGTGACTCTGGCAGAGAGTATGGCTACACCTTC	CASSDSGREYGYTF
12	TRBV6-5	NA	TRBJ2-2	NA	TGTGCCGGCACCGACCCCACCGGGGAGCTGTTTTTT	CAGTDPTGELFF
17	TRBV4-1	NA	TRBJ2-5	NA	TGCGCCAGCAGCCACTCACGGAGGGGGCTTAGGCACGAGACCCAGTACTTC	CASSHSRRGLRHETQYF
15	TRBV5-1	TRBD2	TRBJ2-7	NA	TGCGCCAGCAGCCCGGGCGGGGGGAATACCTACGAGCAGTACTTC	CASSPGGGNTYEQYF
16	TRBV9	TRBD1	TRBJ2-2	NA	TGTGCCAGCAGCTACGGGACAGGGGCGAACACCGGGGAGCTGTTTTTT	CASSYGTGANTGELFF
13	TRBV6-1	TRBD1	TRBJ1-6	NA	TGTGCCAGCAGGGGACAGCAGAATTCACCCCTCCACTTT	CASRGQQNSPLHF
14	TRBV25-1	NA	TRBJ1-6	NA	TGTGCCAGCAGTGACAGTTGGCACAATTCACCCCTCCACTTT	CASSDSWHNSPLHF
14	TRBV6-5	NA	TRBJ2-5	NA	TGTGCCAGCAGTTACTCTAAGTACCAAGAGACCCAGTACTTC	CASSYSKYQETQYF
13	TRBV7-9	NA	TRBJ1-2	NA	TGTGCCAGCAGCTCCAGGGCCAGCTATGGCTACACCTTC	CASSSRASYGYTF
15	TRBV5-4	TRBD2	TRBJ2-5	NA	TGTGCCAGCAGCCCGGGGGGGACTGTACAAGAGACCCAGTACTTC	CASSPGGTVQETQYF
11	TRBV6-5	NA	TRBJ1-1	few	TGTGCCAGCACCTGGTTGACTGAAGCTTTCTTT	CASTWLTEAFF
15	TRBV6-5	NA	TRBJ2-5	NA	TGTGCCAGCAGTTATACAGGGTTGCAGGTAGAGACCCAGTACTTC	CASSYTGLQVETQYF
16	TRBV19	NA	TRBJ2-1	once	TGTGCCAGTACCGAAGGGGGGTACAGGGCAGTTGATGAGCAGTTCTTC	CASTEGGYRAVDEQFF
16	TRBV5-1	TRBD2	TRBJ2-3	NA	TGCGCCAGCAGCCTGGGACTAGCGGGGGCCGGGGATACGCAGTATTTT	CASSLGLAGAGDTQYF
14	TRBV10-2	TRBD1	TRBJ2-3	NA	TGCGCCGCCGCCTTGGGGACAGAAACAGATACGCAGTATTTT	CAAALGTETDTQYF
18	TRBV5-5	TRBD1	TRBJ2-2	NA	TGTGCCAGCAGCTTGGAGGTGTACGGGACAGGGTACACCGGGGAGCTGTTTTTT	CASSLEVYGTGYTGELFF
11	TRBV29-1	NA	TRBJ2-1	few	TGCAGCGTGGATATACCTAATGAGCAGTTCTTC	CSVDIPNEQFF
16	TRBV5-1	NA	TRBJ2-1	NA	TGCGCCAGCAGCTTGGTGGCGGGGAGCTCCTACAATGAGCAGTTCTTC	CASSLVAGSSYNEQFF
13	TRBV6-6	NA	TRBJ1-2	NA	TGTGCCAGCAGTTGGGACATCTTCTATGGCTACACCTTC	CASSWDIFYGYTF
14	TRBV19	NA	TRBJ1-2	NA	TGTGCCAGTAGTACCCCCGCCAAGCCACGGGGCTACACCTTC	CASSTPAKPRGYTF
14	TRBV9	NA	TRBJ2-3	NA	TGTGCCAGCAGCGTAGTGGGAGTAACAGATACGCAGTATTTT	CASSVVGVTDTQYF
16	TRBV11-2	TRBD2	TRBJ2-5	NA	TGTGCCAGCAGCTTTCAACTAGCGGGGGTCCGGGGGACCCAGTACTTC	CASSFQLAGVRGTQYF
17	TRBV2	TRBD1	TRBJ2-1	once	TGTGCCAGCAGTGAAAACCAGGGGACAGGGGGCGCGGGTGAGCAGTTCTTC	CASSENQGTGGAGEQFF
14	TRBV6-1	NA	TRBJ1-5	NA	TGTGCCAGCAGTGAAGAGACCGCCGGTCAGCCCCAGCATTTT	CASSEETAGQPQHF
15	TRBV19	NA	TRBJ2-2	few	TGTGCCAGTAGTAGCCCCCGCTACACCATCGGGGAGCTGTTTTTT	CASSSPRYTIGELFF
11	TRBV11-3	NA	TRBJ2-1	NA	TGTGCCAGCAGCCGAGGACGCGAGCAGTTCTTC	CASSRGREQFF
16	TRBV2	TRBD2	TRBJ2-5	NA	TGTGCCAGCAGTGCTGGACTAGCGGGGGCTAAAGAGACCCAGTACTTC	CASSAGLAGAKETQYF
14	TRBV6-1	NA	TRBJ1-1	NA	TGTGCCAGCAGTCAGGGCAGGTCGGGGCATAAAGCTTTCTTT	CASSQGRSGHKAFF
12	TRBV6-5	NA	TRBJ1-2	NA	TGTGCCAGTAGCGGGGCTAACTATGGCTACACCTTC	CASSGANYGYTF
11	TRBV13	TRBD1	TRBJ1-1	NA	TGTGCCAGCAGTCGGGACAGGCCAGCTTTCTTT	CASSRDRPAFF
17	TRBV7-3	TRBD1	TRBJ2-6	NA	TGTGCCAGCAGCCCCTCCGGGACAGGGGGCATGGCCAACGTCCTGACTTTC	CASSPSGTGGMANVLTF
12	TRBV23-1	NA	TRBJ1-2	NA	TGCGCCAGCAGTAACAGGGCCCGAGGCTACACCTTC	CASSNRARGYTF
18	TRBV19	TRBD2	TRBJ2-2	NA	TGTGCCAGTAGTATAGCTAGCGGGGGGCCTTTCGGCACCGGGGAGCTGTTTTTT	CASSIASGGPFGTGELFF
16	TRBV7-1	TRBD1	TRBJ1-5	NA	TGTGCCAGCAGCTTAAGGACAGGGGGACCCAATCAGCCCCAGCATTTT	CASSLRTGGPNQPQHF
15	TRBV19	NA	TRBJ2-1	NA	TGTGCCAGTAGTATAGAGGGTTTCAGTGACAATGAGCAGTTCTTC	CASSIEGFSDNEQFF
12	TRBV5-8	NA	TRBJ1-5	NA	TGTGCCAGCAGCTTCAGGGATCAGCCCCAGCATTTT	CASSFRDQPQHF
18	TRBV19	NA	TRBJ2-6	once	TGTGCCAGTATCCCATCTTTAGACAGCGACTCTGGGGCCAACGTCCTGACTTTC	CASIPSLDSDSGANVLTF
17	TRBV6-4	TRBD1	TRBJ2-1	NA	TGTGCCAGCAGTGACCCATCAACAGGGGTATATTACAATGAGCAGTTCTTC	CASSDPSTGVYYNEQFF
16	TRBV7-9	NA	TRBJ1-2	NA	TGTGCCAGCAGGCCTTCAGGGTTCCGAGAGATCTATGGCTACACCTTC	CASRPSGFREIYGYTF